These T cell receptor beta chains were read from a single sample in a study of shared clonotypes between healthy human individuals. The data were produced by immunoSEQ multiplex PCR, yet TCRdb's version contains in-frame clones alone and is incomplete. In the table there are approximately 2.4 million clones, approximately 94% of which are singletons. Sequenced: naive CD4+ T cells sorted from blood. These receptors all come from a young man in good health. Each CDR3 is given with its conserved first and last residue. The D gene is left open where the match is weak. Clone size, where shown, is once, few, many, or a class for clones that have expanded.

d_call	v_call	j_call	clone_size	cdr3_nt	cdr3_aa
TRBD1	TRBV10-3	TRBJ2-7	-	TGTGCCATCAGTGGACAGGGGACCTACGAGCAGTACTTC	CAISGQGTYEQYF
TRBD2	TRBV5-1	TRBJ2-3	-	TGCGCCAGCAGCTTGGAACTAGCGACGCAGTATTTT	CASSLELATQYF
TRBD2	TRBV4-1	TRBJ2-1	-	TGCGCCAGCAGCCACGGGACTATCCCCCGACATGAGCAGTTCTTC	CASSHGTIPRHEQFF
-	TRBV5-4	TRBJ2-2	-	TGTGCCAGCAGCTTGGCTTATCGGGTCCTCGGGGACACCGGGGAGCTGTTTTTT	CASSLAYRVLGDTGELFF
-	TRBV18	TRBJ2-2	once	TGTGCCAGCTCACCAAGGAGGACCCCGACGAACACCGGGGAGCTGTTTTTT	CASSPRRTPTNTGELFF
TRBD1	TRBV5-8	TRBJ1-6	-	TGTGCCAGCAGCGAAAGGACAGGGGTGGTAGCCCTCCACTTT	CASSERTGVVALHF
TRBD1	TRBV27	TRBJ1-2	once	TGTGCCAGCAGAGTAGGACAGGGTGCCTATGGCTACACCTTC	CASRVGQGAYGYTF
TRBD1	TRBV11-2	TRBJ1-6	-	TGTGCCAGCAGCCGGGACAGGGATTCACCCCTCCACTTT	CASSRDRDSPLHF
-	TRBV5-1	TRBJ2-3	-	TGCGCCAGCTCGGGGACAACCATGCAGCGGGGTTCAGATACGCAGTATTTT	CASSGTTMQRGSDTQYF
TRBD1	TRBV11-2	TRBJ2-5	-	TGTGCCAGCAGCTTATCTGGACAGGGGAAAGAGACCCAGTACTTC	CASSLSGQGKETQYF
TRBD2	TRBV11-3	TRBJ2-7	-	TGTGCCAGCAGCACAATAGCGGGAGGCGCCTACGAGCAGTACTTC	CASSTIAGGAYEQYF
-	TRBV18	TRBJ1-3	-	TGTGCCAGCTCACCACAATTAAGAGAAACGATATATTTT	CASSPQLRETIYF
TRBD2	TRBV5-1	TRBJ2-7	-	TGCGCCAGCAGCTTAGCGACTAGCGCGGGAGTGTACGAGCAGTACTTC	CASSLATSAGVYEQYF
TRBD2	TRBV4-3	TRBJ2-7	-	TGCGCCAGCAGCCTGCTAGCGGGAGAGGAGCAGTACTTC	CASSLLAGEEQYF
TRBD2	TRBV30	TRBJ2-7	-	TGTGCCTGGAGAGAACCGGGTAGCGGGGAGCAGTACTTC	CAWREPGSGEQYF
-	TRBV2	TRBJ1-2	-	TGTGCCAGCACTCCCCTTAGGGGCAATGGCTACACCTTC	CASTPLRGNGYTF
-	TRBV28	TRBJ2-3	-	TGTGCCTTAGGGGCGGGAAACACAGATACGCAGTATTTT	CALGAGNTDTQYF
TRBD1	TRBV6-6	TRBJ1-6	-	TGTGCCAGCAGAGGGACAGAAAATTCACCCCTCCACTTT	CASRGTENSPLHF
TRBD1	TRBV19	TRBJ1-1	-	TGTGCCAGTAGTAAGACAGGGTTAGGAGCTTTCTTT	CASSKTGLGAFF
-	TRBV2	TRBJ1-3	-	TGTGCCAGCAGTGAAACGGTCCGTGGAAACACCATATATTTT	CASSETVRGNTIYF
TRBD1	TRBV9	TRBJ2-2	-	TGTGCCAGCAGCGCGGACAGGGTGAACACCGGGGAGCTGTTTTTT	CASSADRVNTGELFF
-	TRBV6-5	TRBJ1-2	-	TGTGCCAGCAGTCTCTTAGGGGGGGTCTATGGCTACACCTTC	CASSLLGGVYGYTF
-	TRBV30	TRBJ2-7	once	TGTGCCTGGAAAAAGGCAGTCGCGTCCGAGCAGTACTTC	CAWKKAVASEQYF
-	TRBV6-1	TRBJ1-1	-	TGTGCCAGCAGTGGACGTGGCAAGCTGAACACTGAAGCTTTCTTT	CASSGRGKLNTEAFF
-	TRBV5-8	TRBJ1-3	-	TGTGCCAGCGGTCTCAAAGGCCTCTCTGGAAACACCATATATTTT	CASGLKGLSGNTIYF
-	TRBV2	TRBJ1-5	-	TGTGCCAGCAGTGAGCGATGGACAGCTAATCAGCCCCAGCATTTT	CASSERWTANQPQHF
-	TRBV27	TRBJ2-1	-	TGTGCCAGCAACCTCCCGGGGAATGAGCAGTTCTTC	CASNLPGNEQFF
-	TRBV25-1	TRBJ1-1	once	TGTGCCAGCAGTGAAACGACAGGGAACACTGAAGCTTTCTTT	CASSETTGNTEAFF
TRBD2	TRBV11-2	TRBJ2-2	once	TGTGCCAGCAGCTTAACTAGCGGGGGGACGAACACCGGGGAGCTGTTTTTT	CASSLTSGGTNTGELFF
-	TRBV27	TRBJ2-7	-	TGTGCCAGCAGCCACTGGGACTTTAGCTCCTACGAGCAGTACTTC	CASSHWDFSSYEQYF
-	TRBV2	TRBJ1-4	-	TGTGCCAGCGGGAAAGACGGAGGCAATGAAAAACTGTTTTTT	CASGKDGGNEKLFF
TRBD1	TRBV5-1	TRBJ1-5	-	TGCGCCAGCAGCTCCGGGACAGGCGATAGCAATCAGCCCCAGCATTTT	CASSSGTGDSNQPQHF
TRBD2	TRBV9	TRBJ2-7	-	TGTGCCAGCAGCCAGACTAGCGGGTCCTACGAGCAGTACTTC	CASSQTSGSYEQYF
TRBD1	TRBV5-1	TRBJ2-1	-	TGCGCCAGCAGCGACAGGGGGCTTGTGTCCTACAATGAGCAGTTCTTC	CASSDRGLVSYNEQFF
-	TRBV2	TRBJ1-3	-	TGTGCCAGCAACCAGGGATCTGGAAACACCATATATTTT	CASNQGSGNTIYF
-	TRBV30	TRBJ2-7	-	TGTGCCTGGAGTGTACTATCTTTGCAGAGCTACGAGCAGTACTTC	CAWSVLSLQSYEQYF
TRBD2	TRBV28	TRBJ2-1	-	TGTGCCAGCAGTACCCGCGGACTAGCGGGGGGCCTGAATGAGCAGTTCTTC	CASSTRGLAGGLNEQFF
TRBD2	TRBV6-6	TRBJ2-7	-	TGTGCCAGCAGTTACTTCCGGGGACTAGCGGCAGAGCAGTACTTC	CASSYFRGLAAEQYF
TRBD1	TRBV5-1	TRBJ2-7	-	TGCGCCAGCAGCTCGGAGGACAGGACCTACGAGCAGTACTTC	CASSSEDRTYEQYF
TRBD1	TRBV7-6	TRBJ2-7	-	TGTGCCAGCAGCTTAGTAACAGGGGGGCCCGAGCAGTACTTC	CASSLVTGGPEQYF
-	TRBV6-5	TRBJ1-3	-	TGTGCCAGCAGTTACTCAAGGGGGAACTCTGGAAACACCATATATTTT	CASSYSRGNSGNTIYF
-	TRBV7-3	TRBJ2-7	-	TGTGCCAGCAGCCCCTCGCGCAGGGTAGGAGGCGAGCAGTACTTC	CASSPSRRVGGEQYF
-	TRBV7-2	TRBJ2-2	-	TGTGCCAGCAGCTTAGAAAACCCTCTGAACGGCGGGGAGCTGTTTTTT	CASSLENPLNGGELFF
TRBD2	TRBV15	TRBJ2-1	few	TGTGCCACCAGCAGGAGTAGCGGGGGGGTTTACAATGAGCAGTTCTTC	CATSRSSGGVYNEQFF
TRBD2	TRBV10-3	TRBJ2-1	-	TGTGCCACCGTACCGGCTAGCGGGGGGGCCTTCTACAATGAGCAGTTCTTC	CATVPASGGAFYNEQFF
TRBD1	TRBV19	TRBJ1-2	-	TGTGCCAGTAGTATAGGACCCCCGGGACAGCCCCGACCCTATGGCTACACCTTC	CASSIGPPGQPRPYGYTF
-	TRBV7-9	TRBJ1-4	-	TGTGCCAGCAGCCTCCTGACAGAAACTAATGAAAAACTGTTTTTT	CASSLLTETNEKLFF
TRBD1	TRBV5-1	TRBJ1-3	-	TGCGCCAGCAGCTCGATGACAGGGGCTCCGTCTGGAAACACCATATATTTT	CASSSMTGAPSGNTIYF
-	TRBV11-2	TRBJ1-1	-	TGTGCCAGCAGCTTCTCAATCCCTAAAGCTTTCTTT	CASSFSIPKAFF
TRBD1	TRBV30	TRBJ1-1	-	TGTGCCTGGAGTCGAGCCGGGACAGCCAACACTGAAGCTTTCTTT	CAWSRAGTANTEAFF
-	TRBV30	TRBJ1-4	-	TGTGCCTGGAGTAATGGCAATGAAAAACTGTTTTTT	CAWSNGNEKLFF
-	TRBV18	TRBJ1-6	-	TGTGCCAGCTCACCAGTGGAACCGAGGACCTCCTATAATTCACCCCTCCACTTT	CASSPVEPRTSYNSPLHF
-	TRBV5-1	TRBJ2-2	-	TGCGCCAGCACCGGTTCGGGGGTGAACACCGGGGAGCTGTTTTTT	CASTGSGVNTGELFF
-	TRBV7-2	TRBJ2-5	-	TGTGCCAGCAGCCCACGCCGGGGAGAGACCCAGTACTTC	CASSPRRGETQYF
TRBD2	TRBV7-9	TRBJ2-7	-	TGTGCCAGCAGCTTAAATTTCAGACTAGCGGGTAGCTCCTACGAGCAGTACTTC	CASSLNFRLAGSSYEQYF
-	TRBV2	TRBJ1-5	-	TGTGCCAGCAGTATAGAAAATCAGCCCCAGCATTTT	CASSIENQPQHF
TRBD2	TRBV7-3	TRBJ2-1	-	TGTGCCAGCAGCTTAGGCGGGACTAGCGGGAATGAGCAGTTCTTC	CASSLGGTSGNEQFF
-	TRBV6-6	TRBJ2-7	-	TGTGCCAGCAGTCCCCGTCTAGTTTACGAGCAGTACTTC	CASSPRLVYEQYF